These 16 T cell receptor beta chains came from one sample sequenced in a study of cytomegalovirus exposure and HLA in healthy donors. The PCR used 60 Vbeta and 13 Jbeta primers. The protocol was immunoSEQ multiplex PCR, while the TCRdb copy is restricted to in-frame clones and leaves out a portion. The repertoire includes about 140,000 clones, 80% of them detected once, and over 0.95% sits in the top ten. Sequenced sample: PBMCs. The receptors come from a female donor in good health and CMV-seronegative.

The V call is TRBV30, the J call TRBJ1-1; TRBD1 matches 7 bases. This CDR3 is 14 amino acids long. Looked up from germline, CDR1 is GTSNPN and CDR2 is SVGIG (reference sequence). Losses at the gene ends were 5 bases for V and 3 bases for J; bases not matched to a gene: 9. In DNA, the CDR3 is TGTGCCTGGGGCCGCCCTACAGGGGACACTGAAGCTTTCTTT. Amino acid sequence: CAWGRPTGDTEAFF.

The genes are TRBV11-2 and TRBJ2-7; 9 bases match TRBD2. The CDR3 extends over 13 amino acids. V shed 5 bases and J 6 bases; nucleotides not matched to a gene: 5. The germline V gene has CDR1 SGHAT and CDR2 FQNNGV. The DNA for the CDR3 is TGTGCCAGCAGCCCAGGGACTAGCAGCGAGCAGTACTTC. It yields the protein CASSPGTSSEQYF. Full variable domain (outside the CDR3, taken from reference TRBV11-2 and TRBJ2-7): EAGVAQSPRYKIIEKRQSVAFWCNPISGHATLYWYQQILGQGPKLLIQFQNNGVVDDSQLPKDRFSAERLKGVDSTLKIQPAKLEDSAVYLCASSPGTSSEQYFGPGTRLTVT.

The chain has TRBV15 and TRBJ2-1; 9 bases align to TRBD2. The CDR3 sequence is 17 residues long. V was pared by 4 bases and J by 3 bases, with 10 bases of the junction left unmatched. In germline, CDR1 is LNHNV, CDR2 YYDKDF (reference sequence). CDR3 sequence reads: CATSIAYRLAVYNEQFF. The CDR3 DNA reads TGTGCCACCAGCATAGCATACCGACTAGCGGTCTACAATGAGCAGTTCTTC.

The chain has TRBV29-1 and TRBJ2-1; D not resolved. Germline V CDR1 and CDR2: SQVTM, ANQGSEA. Between the trimmed V and J ends, which lost 3 bases and 8 bases, there was a span of 14 bases. The length of the CDR3 is 13 residues. CDR3 coding DNA: TGCAGCGTTGATCCCGTTCCAGGTGATGAGCAGTTCTTC. Protein product: CSVDPVPGDEQFF.

The V and J genes are TRBV5-1 and TRBJ2-7; 8 bases fit TRBD1. CDR1 is SGHRS, CDR2 YFSETQ, per germline. The trim removed 3 bases at V and 6 bases at J, leaving 5 bases unmatched. The CDR3 consists of 13 residues. The chain's CDR3 is CASSWTGPREQYF. The CDR3 bases are TGCGCCAGCAGCTGGACAGGGCCCCGCGAGCAGTACTTC.

The CDR3 nucleotides are TGTGCCAGCAGTTACTCGGGACAGCCTAATGAAAAACTGTTTTTT. It specifies CASSYSGQPNEKLFF. The rearrangement joins TRBV6-5 to TRBJ1-4; 7 bases align to TRBD1. The junction had 1 base not matched to a gene; V was cut back by 0 bases and J by 3 bases. CDR3 length equals 15 residues. Germline-derived CDR1 and CDR2 are MNHEY and SVGAGI.

The CDR3 nucleotides are TGTGCCAGCAGTGTCCGGGGGTGGGGAGCTGAAGCTTTCTTT. Translation gives CASSVRGWGAEAFF. V and J are TRBV6-1 and TRBJ1-1; tentative D call: TRBD1 (5 bases). V dropped 4 bases and J dropped 6 bases, with 15 bases sitting between them. CDR1 is MNHNS and CDR2 is SASEGT in the germline V gene. CDR3 size: 14 residues.

The table lists this clone with a count of one. The chain couples TRBV5-1 to TRBJ2-7; 7 bases are a match to TRBD2. The germline V gene encodes CDR1 SGHRS and CDR2 YFSETQ. V gave up 0 bases and J gave up 2 bases; unmatched junction bases: 5. The CDR3 has 15 amino acids. Written as DNA, the CDR3 is TGCGCCAGCAGCTTGGCGGTAGCGGGTGCCTACGAGCAGTACTTC. Its protein product is CASSLAVAGAYEQYF.

Note on this clone: Other DNA sequences from this sample encode an identical CDR3 as well. This chain links TRBV28 with TRBJ2-1; TRBD2 might be the D (5 bases). V dropped 3 bases and J dropped 5 bases, with 11 bases sitting between them. The CDR3 spans 14 residues. CDR1 MDHEN and CDR2 SYDVKM come from the germline V gene. CDR3 in DNA: TGTGCCAGCAGTTTGGGAGCGGTAAACAATGAGCAGTTCTTC. Translating gives CASSLGAVNNEQFF.

The chain joins TRBV4-1 to TRBJ1-5, with a possible D match to TRBD1 (5 bases). CDR1 MGHRA and CDR2 YSYEKL come from the germline V gene. The CDR3 length is 18 residues. V dropped 0 bases and J dropped 4 bases, with 19 bases sitting between them. The CDR3 nucleotides are TGCGCCAGCAGCCAAGATCTGATAGGGACTAAAGGTAATCAGCCCCAGCATTTT. Its translation is CASSQDLIGTKGNQPQHF.

The gene calls are TRBV5-1 and TRBJ2-7; TRBD1 might be the D (5 bases). This CDR3 is 13 amino acids long. Germline V gene sequence: CDR1 SGHRS, CDR2 YFSETQ. V gave up 0 bases and J gave up 2 bases, with 6 bases separating them. CDR3 loop: CASSLETAYEQYF. The CDR3 DNA reads TGCGCCAGCAGCTTGGAGACAGCCTACGAGCAGTACTTC.

This clone has only a few counts. V is TRBV7-3 and J is TRBJ2-3; the match to TRBD2 covers 10 bases. The CDR3 extends over 16 amino acids. V shed 0 bases and J 7 bases; nucleotides not matched to a gene: 7. The germline CDR1 and CDR2 sequences are SGHTA and FQGTGA. The CDR3 loop reads CASSLTGAGGTNTQYF. In DNA form, the CDR3 reads TGTGCCAGCAGCTTAACAGGAGCGGGAGGGACTAATACGCAGTATTTT.

This chain connects TRBV18 to TRBJ2-2, with D possibly TRBD1 on 5 matching bases. CDR3 size: 15 residues. The germline V gene encodes CDR1 KGHSH and CDR2 LQKENI. Trimming left V 5 bases short and J 0 bases short, with 10 bases between. The CDR3 DNA follows: TGTGCCAGCTCATCTGACAGACCGAACACCGGGGAGCTGTTTTTT. This sequence encodes CASSSDRPNTGELFF.

This clone has a handful of counts. This chain joins TRBV6-5 and TRBJ1-5; D not certain. Trimming removed 5 bases at V and 4 bases at J, with 12 bases between. Germline values: CDR1 MNHEY, CDR2 SVGAGI. The CDR3 contains 14 residues. The CDR3 spells CASSPRGVNQPQHF. For the CDR3, the DNA is TGTGCCAGCAGTCCCCGGGGTGTTAATCAGCCCCAGCATTTT.

In this sample, this clone turned up a few times. V usage is TRBV28 and J usage is TRBJ2-7, with TRBD1 matching 8 bases. This CDR3 is 14 amino acids long. The germline V gene has CDR1 MDHEN and CDR2 SYDVKM. The V gene end was trimmed by 6 bases and the J gene end by 1 base; junction bases not matched to a gene: 5. The CDR3 bases are TGTGCCAGCAGAAGACAGGGGTTATCCTACGAGCAGTACTTC. Protein product: CASRRQGLSYEQYF.

The chain uses TRBV25-1 and TRBJ2-3; weak D call: TRBD2 (5 bases). With 4 bases removed from V and 1 base from J, the gap between germline ends came to 6 bases. This CDR3 has 13 residues. Per the germline V gene, CDR1 is MGHDK and CDR2 is SYGVNS. The CDR3 nucleotides are TGTGCCAGCAGTGGGGGAGGCACAGATACGCAGTATTTT. This sequence encodes CASSGGGTDTQYF.